Sequencing of this T cell receptor (beta chain) was carried out in a study of Graves' ophthalmopathy and Graves' hyperthyroidism. The CDR3 spans 15 residues. Trimming took 6 bases from V and 0 from J; bases not matched to a gene: 6. Amplified TCR beta CDR3 regions were obtained using RNA transcripts as template. The first round was an RT-PCR with HTBI primers, and the second round was a multiplex PCR. TCRdb used MiXCR to reprocess the multiplex PCR reads, holding one entry per CDR3 protein. The data show more than 150,000 distinct CDR3 sequences, 30% to 45% seen once. The chain uses TRBV12-3 or TRBV12-4 and TRBJ2-7, with 9 bases identical to TRBD2. Sequencing was carried out using peripheral blood. This TCR was sampled from a woman between 40 and 55 years old with Graves' ophthalmopathy. For the CDR3, the DNA is TGTGCCAGCAGCCGTACTAGCGGGTACTCCTACGAGCAGTACTTC. Translating gives CASSRTSGYSYEQYF.